This T cell receptor (beta chain) appears in the sequencing data of a study of T cells expressing NK-cell markers. For TCR beta, cDNA was produced by 5'RACE template switching with UMIs. Following a re-call of the 5' RACE reads, TCRdb has one entry per CDR3 protein and lacks DNA. In total, the table holds 200,000 to 300,000 distinct CDR3 sequences. From germline, CDR1 is ENHRY and CDR2 SYGVKD. This CDR3 region has 13 residues. The chain uses TRBV10-3 and TRBJ1-1. The clonotype was recovered from a young man in good health. Input material: blood T cells: a sorted CD56 or NKG2C T cell subset, CD4+ or CD8+ T cells, or bulk PBMC T cells (not recorded which). The CDR3: CAISVEGTTEAFF.